These 18 T cell receptor beta chains share one sample of origin, sequenced in a study of molecular identifiers for immune sequencing clone quantification. A single record per CDR3 protein comes from TCRdb applying MiXCR to the PCR reads. This table has about 510,000 distinct CDR3 sequences, 25% appearing once. The sample taken for sequencing was naive CD8+ T cells from blood, with Jurkat cell RNA spiked in. Subset reported: FACS-sorted CD8+CD4-CCR7+CD45RA+ naive T cells. These TCRs come from a human donor in good health. Some libraries in this study had Jurkat cell RNA spiked in.

J is TRBJ1-5 and V is TRBV19; D is perhaps TRBD1 (6 bases). This CDR3 contains 15 residues. Deletions cut 5 bases from V and 4 bases from J, with 15 bases between. Germline lookup yields CDR1 LNHDA and CDR2 SQIVND (reference sequence). The CDR3 region has the DNA TGTGCCAGTAGTGCCGGGACACGAGGAAATCAGCCCCAGCATTTT. It translates to CASSAGTRGNQPQHF. The full variable domain, in which reference TRBV19 and TRBJ1-5 provide the parts outside the CDR3, is DGGITQSPKYLFRKEGQNVTLSCEQNLNHDAMYWYRQDPGQGLRLIYYSQIVNDFQKGDIAEGYSVSREKKESFPLTVTSAQKNPTAFYLCASSAGTRGNQPQHFGDGTRLSIL.

The rearrangement links TRBV6-6 to TRBJ2-5; no reliable D call. This CDR3 region has 12 residues. V dropped 10 bases and J dropped 5 bases, with 14 bases sitting between them. The germline V gene has CDR1 MNHNY and CDR2 SVGAGI (reference sequence). The CDR3 sequence: CANRLYGETQYF. The CDR3 nucleotides read TGTGCCAACAGACTCTACGGGGAGACCCAGTACTTC.

The V and J genes are TRBV27 and TRBJ2-7; possible D gene TRBD1, 6 bases. Germline lookup yields CDR1 MNHEY and CDR2 SMNVEV (reference sequence). The CDR3 has 19 amino acids. V lost 4 bases and J 2 bases, leaving 27 bases between the germline ends. CDR3 residues: CASSSLPGAGPGVTYEQYF. CDR3 nucleotide sequence: TGTGCCAGCAGTTCACTCCCGGGCGCCGGTCCAGGGGTTACCTACGAGCAGTACTTC.

The J gene is TRBJ2-7, the V gene TRBV6-2 or TRBV6-3; 9 nucleotides agree with TRBD2. Trimming at V came to 4 bases and at J to 3 bases, leaving 19 bases not matched to a gene. Germline values: CDR1 MNHEY, CDR2 SVGEGT. The CDR3 runs to 19 residues. The CDR3 here is CASSSPNPWTSELHYEQYF. CDR3 coding DNA: TGTGCCAGCAGTTCCCCAAATCCATGGACTAGCGAACTCCACTACGAGCAGTACTTC.

The chain carries TRBV4-3 and TRBJ2-5, with no clear D. This CDR3 comprises 14 residues. Trimming removed 4 bases from V and 5 bases from J, with 14 bases in between. Germline CDR1 and CDR2: LGHNA and YSLEER. The CDR3 DNA reads as TGCGCCAGCAGCCGCCTGGGGATGGGGGAGACCCAGTACTTC. This encodes CASSRLGMGETQYF.

In regard to this clonotype: A much larger clone differs from this one at a single base, so this may be a read error. A read error is likely, as this CDR3 ends without the conserved phenylalanine or tryptophan. The J gene is TRBJ1-1, the V gene TRBV6-5; D ambiguous. CDR1 and CDR2 from the germline V gene are MNHEY and SVGAGI. The CDR3 length is 13 residues. V lost 5 bases and J 0 bases, leaving 7 bases between the germline ends. The CDR3 nucleotides read TGTGCCAGCAGTGGTCCAATGAACACTGAAGCTTTCTTA. It encodes CASSGPMNTEAFL.

This clonotype came up many times. This sequence joins TRBV7-2 and TRBJ2-7; D call uncertain. V was clipped by 5 bases and J by 6 bases, with 11 bases between them. CDR1 and CDR2 (germline): SGHTA, FQGNSA. The CDR3 is 12 amino acids. CDR3 coding DNA: TGTGCCAGCAGCCGCCTCTCGGGCGAGCAGTACTTC. Protein: CASSRLSGEQYF.

The rearrangement links TRBV6-2 or TRBV6-3 to TRBJ2-7; possibly TRBD1 for D (5 bases). The V gene's germline CDR1 is MNHEY and CDR2 SVGEGT. The V end was cut by 2 bases, the J end by 5 bases, with 13 bases between. The CDR3 totals 14 residues. The CDR3 nucleotides are TGTGCCAGCAGTTACGAGGCAGGGAAGGACGAGCAGTACTTC. Residues: CASSYEAGKDEQYF.

Only a few counts were recorded for this clonotype. The chain links TRBV7-2 to TRBJ2-7; 8 nucleotides agree with TRBD2. Looked up from germline, CDR1 is SGHTA and CDR2 is FQGNSA. CDR3 length: 17 residues. V gave up 5 bases and J gave up 5 bases; unmatched junction bases: 17. The CDR3 sequence is CASSAHTSGFTSDEQYF. For the CDR3, the DNA is TGTGCCAGCAGCGCCCACACTAGCGGTTTTACTTCCGACGAGCAGTACTTC.

The chain joins TRBV12-3 or TRBV12-4 to TRBJ2-7, with a possible D match to TRBD1 (5 bases). Trimming removed 5 bases from V and 3 bases from J, with 8 bases in between. The CDR3 contains 12 residues. As DNA, the CDR3 is TGTGCCAGCAGTACCCAGGGCTACGAGCAGTACTTC. Its translation is CASSTQGYEQYF.

This clonotype has a count of ten or more. The rearrangement joins TRBV2 to TRBJ2-3; 7 bases match TRBD2. Trimming removed 7 bases from V and 0 bases from J; junction bases left unmatched: 1. Germline lookup yields CDR1 SNHLY and CDR2 FYNNEI. The CDR3 contains 13 residues. The CDR3 nucleotides read TGTGCCAGCATGCGGGAGAGCACAGATACGCAGTATTTT. It encodes CASMRESTDTQYF.

This clonotype showed up many times. The rearrangement joins TRBV27 to TRBJ2-3; no clear D gene. This CDR3 has 15 amino acids. Germline-derived CDR1 and CDR2 are MNHEY and SMNVEV (reference sequence). With 3 bases removed from V and 3 bases from J, the gap between germline ends came to 13 bases. The CDR3 spells CASSLSFPMTDTQYF. The CDR3 nucleotides read TGTGCCAGCAGTTTGAGCTTCCCGATGACAGATACGCAGTATTTT.

In the case of this clonotype: This may come from a read error, since a much larger clone is one base off. The V call is TRBV7-6, the J call TRBJ2-3; 9 nucleotides align to TRBD2. The length of the CDR3 is 19 residues. The germline V gene has CDR1 SGHVS and CDR2 FNYEAQ. The CDR3 protein is CASNLIRSPRRGGADTQYF. The DNA of the CDR3 is TGTGCCAGCAACTTAATCCGAAGCCCGAGGCGGGGGGGCGCAGATACGCAGTATTTT.

This clonotype appeared a few times. The V call is TRBV5-1, the J call TRBJ2-7; either TRBD1 or TRBD2 may supply D (5 bases each). The V end lost 4 bases, the J end lost 1 base, and 12 bases lay between the germline ends. The V gene's germline CDR1 is SGHRS and CDR2 YFSETQ. The length of the CDR3 is 14 residues. The CDR3 region is CASSEPGPSYEQYF. CDR3 nucleotides: TGCGCCAGCAGCGAACCGGGACCGTCCTACGAGCAGTACTTC.

This clonotype was recorded only once. This chain connects TRBV7-6 to TRBJ2-2, with D uncertain. The CDR3 runs to 15 residues. V lost 2 bases and J lost 4, with 11 bases in between. Germline CDR1 reads SGHVS; CDR2 reads FNYEAQ. The CDR3 sequence is CASSLLETSTGELFF. For the CDR3, the DNA is TGTGCCAGCAGCTTATTAGAGACGAGCACCGGGGAGCTGTTTTTT.

This chain links TRBV19 with TRBJ1-5; 8 bases are shared with TRBD1. Germline lookup yields CDR1 LNHDA and CDR2 SQIVND (reference sequence). V dropped 7 bases and J dropped 2; count of bases not matched to a gene: 7. The CDR3 has 15 amino acids. This CDR3 reads CASTPWGQGNQPQHF. The CDR3 DNA reads as TGTGCCAGTACCCCGTGGGGACAGGGCAATCAGCCCCAGCATTTT. Based on the CDR3 plus reference TRBV19 and TRBJ1-5, the full variable domain is DGGITQSPKYLFRKEGQNVTLSCEQNLNHDAMYWYRQDPGQGLRLIYYSQIVNDFQKGDIAEGYSVSREKKESFPLTVTSAQKNPTAFYLCASTPWGQGNQPQHFGDGTRLSIL.

This clonotype was detected once. Just one base apart from a much larger clone, this may be a read error. The chain links TRBV4-3 to TRBJ2-5; D call uncertain. V dropped 0 bases and J dropped 1 base, with 12 bases sitting between them. Germline V gene data show CDR1 as LGHNA and CDR2 as YSLEER. The CDR3 loop spans 16 amino acids. In nucleotides, the CDR3 is TGCGCCAGCAGCCAAGATTTCCTCAGTGCCCAAGAGACCCAGTACTTC. Translated, it gives CASSQDFLSAQETQYF.

The sample holds a few counts of this clonotype. The chain employs TRBV6-5 and TRBJ1-2; no firm D call. V dropped 7 bases and J dropped 3 bases, with 15 bases sitting between them. CDR1 is MNHEY and CDR2 is SVGAGI in the germline V gene. This CDR3 contains 14 residues. The CDR3 nucleotides read TGTGCCAGCATGATCTCATCCGTGGACTATGGCTACACCTTC. Translation: CASMISSVDYGYTF.